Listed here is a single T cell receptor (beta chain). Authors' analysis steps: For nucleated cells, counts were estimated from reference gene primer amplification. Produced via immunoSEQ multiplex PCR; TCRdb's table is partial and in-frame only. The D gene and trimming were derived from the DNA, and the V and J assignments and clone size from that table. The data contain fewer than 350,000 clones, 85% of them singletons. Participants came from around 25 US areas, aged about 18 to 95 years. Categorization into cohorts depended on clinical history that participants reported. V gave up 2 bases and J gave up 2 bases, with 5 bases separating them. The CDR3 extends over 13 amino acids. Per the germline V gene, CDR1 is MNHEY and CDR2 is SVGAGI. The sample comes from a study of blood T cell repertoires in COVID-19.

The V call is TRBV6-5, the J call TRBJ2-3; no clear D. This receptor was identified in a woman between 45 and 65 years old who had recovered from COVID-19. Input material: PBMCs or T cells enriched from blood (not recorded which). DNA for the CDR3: TGTGCCAGCAGTTACACAGACACAGATACGCAGTATTTT. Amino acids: CASSYTDTDTQYF.